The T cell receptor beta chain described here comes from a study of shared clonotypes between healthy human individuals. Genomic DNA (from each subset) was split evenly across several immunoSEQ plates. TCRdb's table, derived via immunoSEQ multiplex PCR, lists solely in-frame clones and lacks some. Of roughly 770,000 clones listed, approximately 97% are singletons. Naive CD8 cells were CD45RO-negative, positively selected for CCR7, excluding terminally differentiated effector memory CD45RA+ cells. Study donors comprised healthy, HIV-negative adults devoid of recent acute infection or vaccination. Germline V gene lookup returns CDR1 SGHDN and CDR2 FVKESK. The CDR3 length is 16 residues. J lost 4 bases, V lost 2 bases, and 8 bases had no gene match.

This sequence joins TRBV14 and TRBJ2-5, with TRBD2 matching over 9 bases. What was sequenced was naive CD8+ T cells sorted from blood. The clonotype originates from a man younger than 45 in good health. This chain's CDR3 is CASSQRLAGLLETQYF. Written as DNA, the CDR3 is TGTGCCAGCAGCCAAAGGCTAGCGGGATTGCTAGAGACCCAGTACTTC.